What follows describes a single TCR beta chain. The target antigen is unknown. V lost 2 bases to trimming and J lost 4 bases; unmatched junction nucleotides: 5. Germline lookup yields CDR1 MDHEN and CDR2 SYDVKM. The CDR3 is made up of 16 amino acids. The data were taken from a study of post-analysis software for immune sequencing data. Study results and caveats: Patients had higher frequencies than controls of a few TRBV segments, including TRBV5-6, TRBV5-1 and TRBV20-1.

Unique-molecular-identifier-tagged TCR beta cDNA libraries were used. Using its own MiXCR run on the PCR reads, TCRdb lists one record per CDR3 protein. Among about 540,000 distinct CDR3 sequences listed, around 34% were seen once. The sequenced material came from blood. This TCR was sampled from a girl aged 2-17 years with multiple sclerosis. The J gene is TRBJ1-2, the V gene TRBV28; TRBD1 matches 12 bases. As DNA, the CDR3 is TGTGCCAGCAGTTTACCGCAGGGACAGGGGGCCTATGGCTACACCTTC. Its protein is CASSLPQGQGAYGYTF.